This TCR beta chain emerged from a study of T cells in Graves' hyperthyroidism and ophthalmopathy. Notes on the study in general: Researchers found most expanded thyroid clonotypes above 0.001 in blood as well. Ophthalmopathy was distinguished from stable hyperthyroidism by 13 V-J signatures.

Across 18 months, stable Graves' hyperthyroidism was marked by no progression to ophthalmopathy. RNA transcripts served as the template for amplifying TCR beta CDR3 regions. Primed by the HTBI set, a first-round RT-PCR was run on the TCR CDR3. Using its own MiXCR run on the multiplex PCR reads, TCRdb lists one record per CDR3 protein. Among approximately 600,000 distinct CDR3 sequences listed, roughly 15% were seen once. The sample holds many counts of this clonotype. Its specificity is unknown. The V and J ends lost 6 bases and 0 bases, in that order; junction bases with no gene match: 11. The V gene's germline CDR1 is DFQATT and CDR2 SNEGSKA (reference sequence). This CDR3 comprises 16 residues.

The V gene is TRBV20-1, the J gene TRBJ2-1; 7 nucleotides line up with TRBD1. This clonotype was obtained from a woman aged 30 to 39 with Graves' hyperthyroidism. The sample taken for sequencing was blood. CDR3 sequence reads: CSAERTGHSSYNEQFF. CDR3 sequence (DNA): TGCAGTGCCGAAAGGACAGGCCATAGCTCCTACAATGAGCAGTTCTTC.